The next 30 T cell receptor beta chains were all read from a single sample in a study of identical twins. From the 5' RACE reads, TCRdb called clonotypes with MiXCR, one entry per CDR3 protein. The sample yields more than 400,000 distinct CDR3 sequences, roughly 15% seen once. These data were also reused for a study on yellow fever vaccine responses in identical twins.

The sample was CD4+ T cells sorted from blood. The receptors were sampled from a woman aged 18 to 35 in good health.

This sequence joins TRBV14 and TRBJ2-1; no clear D. V was pared by 6 bases and J by 9 bases, with 12 bases between. The length of the CDR3 is 12 residues. From germline, CDR1 is SGHDN and CDR2 FVKESK. The CDR3 loop is CASSQTRVEQFF. In nucleotides, the CDR3 is TGTGCCAGCAGTCAAACCCGAGTTGAGCAGTTCTTC.

This clonotype was recorded only once. The chain has TRBV7-2 and TRBJ1-2; 7 bases match TRBD1. Germline V gene data show CDR1 as SGHTA and CDR2 as FQGNSA. With V trimmed by 5 bases and J by 2 bases, 11 bases remained unmatched. This CDR3 has 16 residues. The chain's CDR3 is CASSPTQGGANYGYTF. As DNA, the CDR3 is TGTGCCAGCAGCCCCACTCAGGGGGGGGCAAACTATGGCTACACCTTC. Drawing the rest from reference TRBV7-2 and TRBJ1-2, the complete variable domain is GAGVSQSPSNKVTEKGKDVELRCDPISGHTALYWYRQSLGQGLEFLIYFQGNSAPDKSGLPSDRFSAERTGGSVSTLTIQRTQQEDSAVYLCASSPTQGGANYGYTFGSGTRLTVV.

This clonotype was counted a few times. The gene calls are TRBV7-9 and TRBJ1-1; the D gene is possibly TRBD1 (5 bases). This CDR3 region has 13 residues. The germline gives CDR1 SEHNR, CDR2 FQNEAQ (reference sequence). V was cut by 4 bases and J by 1 base, with 7 bases left in between. CDR3: CASSWGENTEAFF. The CDR3 region has the DNA TGTGCCAGCAGCTGGGGGGAGAACACTGAAGCTTTCTTT.

This clonotype appeared a few times. The chain links TRBV12-3 or TRBV12-4 to TRBJ2-7; the D is unclear. The CDR3 extends over 13 amino acids. Trimming pared 5 bases from V and 3 bases from J, leaving 11 bases between. DNA for the CDR3: TGTGCCAGCAGTGAAGCAGGAAACTACGAGCAGTACTTC. Its translation is CASSEAGNYEQYF.

This clonotype has just a few counts. The J gene is TRBJ1-2, the V gene TRBV12-3 or TRBV12-4; the match to TRBD1 covers 7 bases. The CDR3 covers 13 residues. The junction had 12 bases not matched to a gene; V was cut back by 6 bases and J by 11 bases. CDR3 loop: CASSPSDRLGYTF. In nucleotides, the CDR3 is TGTGCCAGCAGCCCATCGGACAGGCTAGGTTACACCTTC.

There are a few counts of this clonotype. V is TRBV20-1 and J is TRBJ2-1; D is possibly TRBD1 (5 bases). Per the germline V gene, CDR1 is DFQATT and CDR2 is SNEGSKA (reference sequence). The length of the CDR3 is 14 residues. V was trimmed by 3 bases and J by 1 base, leaving 10 bases between them. In DNA, the CDR3 is TGCAGTGCTAGTAGGCAGGGTTCCTACAATGAGCAGTTCTTC. As protein: CSASRQGSYNEQFF.

This clonotype was observed a handful of times. This chain uses TRBV3-1 with TRBJ2-5; D is undetermined. There are 14 residues in the CDR3. The ends were cut back, 1 base at V and 3 bases at J, with 9 bases in the middle. Per germline, CDR1 LGHDT and CDR2 YNNKEL (reference sequence). The CDR3 protein is CASSQVPQKETQYF. In DNA form, the CDR3 reads TGTGCCAGCAGCCAAGTCCCTCAAAAAGAGACCCAGTACTTC.

On this clonotype itself: At one boundary the junction diverges from the germline segment, which might be a read error. This sequence joins TRBV6-1 and TRBJ1-3, with D possibly TRBD1 on 6 matching bases. CDR3 size: 18 residues. The V gene's germline CDR1 is MNHNS and CDR2 SASEGT. This CDR3 is CASRGRVLGGLSGNTIFF. The CDR3 DNA sequence: TGTGCCAGCAGGGGAAGGGTGCTAGGGGGTCTGTCTGGAAACACCATATTTTTT.

In this sample, this clonotype turned up a few times. The V call is TRBV27, the J call TRBJ1-2, with D maybe TRBD1 (5 bases). Germline CDR1 and CDR2: MNHEY and SMNVEV (reference sequence). V gave up 0 bases and J gave up 4 bases, with 18 bases separating them. The length of the CDR3 is 17 residues. The CDR3 is CASSLSPLGGLSYGYTF. The CDR3, as DNA: TGTGCCAGCAGTTTATCCCCCCTGGGGGGGTTGAGCTATGGCTACACCTTC.

This clonotype was observed a handful of times. V usage is TRBV20-1 and J usage is TRBJ2-1, with 7 bases aligning to TRBD2. Germline V CDR1 and CDR2: DFQATT, SNEGSKA (reference sequence). The CDR3 is made up of 15 amino acids. V shed 1 base, J shed 12 bases, and the junction held 15 bases outside the gene matches. The CDR3 here is CSARVPSGPPIGQFF. The CDR3 nucleotides read TGCAGTGCTAGAGTGCCTAGCGGCCCCCCGATTGGGCAGTTCTTC.

The chain is built from TRBV24-1 and TRBJ2-2; perhaps TRBD1 as D (6 bases). The CDR3 loop spans 17 amino acids. Trimming took 4 bases from V and 6 from J, leaving 20 bases between them. Per the germline V gene, CDR1 is KGHDR and CDR2 is SFDVKD. Written as DNA, the CDR3 is TGTGCCACCAGTGACCTAAGAGGGGGAGATTTGTCCGGGGAGCTGTTTTTT. Translation gives CATSDLRGGDLSGELFF.

This clonotype was found a few times. This sequence joins TRBV28 and TRBJ1-6; 9 bases agree with TRBD1. Trimming at V came to 5 bases and at J to 7 bases, leaving 12 bases not matched to a gene. The length of the CDR3 is 17 residues. CDR1 MDHEN and CDR2 SYDVKM come from the germline V gene. CDR3 nucleotide sequence: TGTGCCAGCAGTACCCGGGACAGGGAAGAAAGGAATTCACCCCTCCACTTT. Its translation: CASSTRDREERNSPLHF.

This chain uses TRBV2 with TRBJ1-1; 7 bases agree with TRBD1. Germline CDR1 is SNHLY and CDR2 is FYNNEI. V trimming: 11 bases; J trimming: 2 bases; junction bases outside the gene matches: 23. This CDR3 comprises 18 residues. The CDR3 loop reads CAFCPRTGRGGLNTEAFF. CDR3 DNA sequence: TGTGCCTTCTGTCCGAGGACAGGACGGGGGGGATTAAACACTGAAGCTTTCTTT.

This clonotype was seen more than once but under ten times. V usage is TRBV10-3 and J usage is TRBJ1-1; possible D gene TRBD1, 6 bases. V lost 11 bases, J lost 4 bases, and 26 bases lay in between. CDR3 length: 16 amino acids. The germline CDR1 and CDR2 sequences are ENHRY and SYGVKD. The CDR3 DNA follows: TGTGCCCCACCCCGCAAGCAGGGGATGGGTTGCACTGAAGCTTTCTTT. Protein product: CAPPRKQGMGCTEAFF.

This clonotype was detected ten times or more. V and J are TRBV7-3 and TRBJ2-3; D may be TRBD1 or TRBD2 (5 bases each). Germline CDR1 reads SGHTA; CDR2 reads FQGTGA. The CDR3 consists of 14 residues. Trimming left V 2 bases short and J 4 bases short, with 10 bases between. CDR3 sequence reads: CASSLGGDSDTQYF. The CDR3 bases are TGTGCCAGCAGCTTAGGGGGAGATTCAGATACGCAGTATTTT.

This chain connects TRBV20-1 to TRBJ1-4; D is unclear. The CDR3 is 16 residues long. CDR1 DFQATT and CDR2 SNEGSKA come from the germline V gene (reference sequence). V lost 8 bases to trimming and J lost 7 bases, with 26 bases between them. The CDR3 nucleotides are TGCAGTCCTTTAAACTCCCGGATAGCCGGAGGTGAAAAACTGTTTTTT. Its protein product is CSPLNSRIAGGEKLFF.

The J gene is TRBJ2-4, the V gene TRBV7-2; 7 positions agree with TRBD2. CDR3 size: 17 residues. Germline values: CDR1 SGHTA, CDR2 FQGNSA. Losses at the gene ends were 3 bases for V and 6 bases for J; bases not matched to a gene: 14. CDR3 sequence: CASSFLRVSSGGNIQYF. DNA of the CDR3: TGTGCCAGCAGCTTTTTAAGGGTCTCCTCGGGGGGAAACATTCAGTACTTC. The complete variable domain, with remaining parts taken from reference TRBV7-2 and TRBJ2-4, reads GAGVSQSPSNKVTEKGKDVELRCDPISGHTALYWYRQSLGQGLEFLIYFQGNSAPDKSGLPSDRFSAERTGGSVSTLTIQRTQQEDSAVYLCASSFLRVSSGGNIQYFGAGTRLSVL.

V gene TRBV6-5 combines with J gene TRBJ1-6; D is undetermined. Germline CDR1 and CDR2: MNHEY and SVGAGI. The CDR3 is 14 residues long. V shed 2 bases and J shed 7 bases, with 9 bases lying between them. CDR3 bases: TGTGCCAGCAGTTACAAGGTCAGAAATTCACCCCTCCACTTT. This encodes CASSYKVRNSPLHF.

This clonotype was recorded only once. The chain combines TRBV19 with TRBJ1-1; tentative D call: TRBD1 (6 bases). Germline loops: CDR1 LNHDA, CDR2 SQIVND (reference sequence). This CDR3 has 14 residues. Trimming removed 6 bases at V and 7 bases at J, with 18 bases between. The CDR3 sequence: CASSDRGIEREAFF. The CDR3 nucleotides are TGTGCCAGTAGCGATAGGGGGATAGAGCGTGAAGCTTTCTTT. Using reference TRBV19 and TRBJ1-1 for the parts outside the CDR3, the full variable domain is DGGITQSPKYLFRKEGQNVTLSCEQNLNHDAMYWYRQDPGQGLRLIYYSQIVNDFQKGDIAEGYSVSREKKESFPLTVTSAQKNPTAFYLCASSDRGIEREAFFGQGTRLTVV.

This chain connects TRBV3-1 to TRBJ2-7; the D gene could be TRBD1 or TRBD2 (5 bases each). The ends were cut back, 1 base at V and 7 bases at J, with 20 bases in the middle. Germline CDR1 reads LGHDT; CDR2 reads YNNKEL (reference sequence). This CDR3 has 16 amino acids. CDR3: CASSQAGTHSRGEQYF. The CDR3, as DNA: TGTGCCAGCAGCCAAGCCGGGACCCACTCTCGAGGGGAGCAGTACTTC.

The chain is built from TRBV28 and TRBJ2-3; D may correspond to TRBD1 or TRBD2 (5 bases each). The CDR3 is made up of 15 amino acids. V was clipped by 5 bases and J by 2 bases, with 14 bases between them. Germline V gene sequence: CDR1 MDHEN, CDR2 SYDVKM. The CDR3 spells CASSPEGSVTDTQYF. The CDR3, as DNA: TGTGCCAGCAGTCCCGAGGGGTCGGTCACAGATACGCAGTATTTT.

The rearrangement joins TRBV20-1 to TRBJ2-1; TRBD1 matches 7 bases. The CDR3 has 13 residues. The V gene end was trimmed by 4 bases and the J gene end by 5 bases; junction bases not matched to a gene: 5. Germline-derived CDR1 and CDR2 are DFQATT and SNEGSKA (reference sequence). CDR3 nucleotide sequence: TGCAGTGCTACCGGGACAGTAAACAATGAGCAGTTCTTC. This encodes CSATGTVNNEQFF.

The DNA for the CDR3 is TGTGCCAGCAGCTTAGTGGCAGGGGCCTACACTGAAGCTTTCTTT. It encodes CASSLVAGAYTEAFF. The chain joins TRBV7-9 to TRBJ1-1; weak D call: TRBD1 (6 bases). The germline CDR1 and CDR2 sequences are SEHNR and FQNEAQ (reference sequence). The CDR3 runs 15 residues. With 1 base removed from V and 3 bases from J, the gap between germline ends came to 12 bases.

V usage is TRBV3-1 and J usage is TRBJ2-1, with 12 nucleotides matching TRBD2. The V gene's germline CDR1 is LGHDT and CDR2 YNNKEL (reference sequence). The CDR3 extends over 15 amino acids. V was clipped by 1 base and J by 8 bases; unmatched bases: 3. The CDR3 DNA sequence: TGTGCCAGCAGCCAAGGGACTAGCGGGACATATGAGCAGTTCTTC. As protein: CASSQGTSGTYEQFF.

The table lists this clonotype with a few counts. The V gene is TRBV29-1, the J gene TRBJ2-3; TRBD1 agrees at 7 bases. The CDR3 runs to 15 residues. Germline CDR1 SQVTM, CDR2 ANQGSEA. The ends lost 6 bases at V and 2 bases at J; junction bases unmatched: 11. The CDR3 DNA sequence: TGCAGCGTCCCCCGGACCAGGGGGAACACAGATACGCAGTATTTT. As protein: CSVPRTRGNTDTQYF.

This clonotype showed up just a few times. The chain joins TRBV15 to TRBJ2-7, with TRBD2 identical over 9 bases. CDR1 is LNHNV, CDR2 YYDKDF, per germline (reference sequence). V was pared by 7 bases and J by 2 bases, with 3 bases of the junction left unmatched. The CDR3 covers 13 residues. The DNA for the CDR3 is TGTGCCACCAAGGCTAGCGGGACCTACGAGCAGTACTTC. It translates to CATKASGTYEQYF.

This clonotype turned up a few times. V is TRBV11-2 and J is TRBJ1-6, with unresolved D. This CDR3 comprises 16 residues. V was cut by 3 bases and J by 0 bases, with 9 bases left in between. Germline CDR1 reads SGHAT; CDR2 reads FQNNGV. This chain's CDR3 is CASSFPVGSYNSPLHF. The CDR3 DNA is TGTGCCAGCAGCTTCCCTGTTGGCTCCTATAATTCACCCCTCCACTTT.

The rearrangement links TRBV4-1 to TRBJ2-7; 7 nucleotides match TRBD2. Germline V lookup: CDR1 MGHRA, CDR2 YSYEKL. The V gene end was trimmed by 2 bases and the J gene end by 4 bases; junction bases not matched to a gene: 14. This CDR3 region has 17 residues. CDR3 amino acids: CASSQKASSGGSYEQYV. In DNA, the CDR3 is TGCGCCAGCAGCCAAAAGGCCTCTAGCGGCGGATCGTACGAGCAGTACGTC.

The chain links TRBV28 to TRBJ2-3; no clear D. Per the germline V gene, CDR1 is MDHEN and CDR2 is SYDVKM. The V and J ends lost 10 bases and 3 bases respectively, with 20 bases between them. The CDR3 sequence is 15 residues long. CDR3 sequence reads: CATQRQRLITDTQYF. CDR3 DNA sequence: TGTGCCACACAGCGCCAACGACTCATAACAGATACGCAGTATTTT.

The chain has TRBV4-1 and TRBJ2-1; 9 bases fit TRBD2. Germline V CDR1 and CDR2: MGHRA, YSYEKL. The V segment lost 0 bases and the J segment 10 bases; nucleotides outside the gene matches: 7. The CDR3 has 15 residues. The CDR3 coding sequence is TGCGCCAGCAGCCAAGAAGGCGGGGGGGCGGGGGAGCAGTTCTTC. It codes for CASSQEGGGAGEQFF.